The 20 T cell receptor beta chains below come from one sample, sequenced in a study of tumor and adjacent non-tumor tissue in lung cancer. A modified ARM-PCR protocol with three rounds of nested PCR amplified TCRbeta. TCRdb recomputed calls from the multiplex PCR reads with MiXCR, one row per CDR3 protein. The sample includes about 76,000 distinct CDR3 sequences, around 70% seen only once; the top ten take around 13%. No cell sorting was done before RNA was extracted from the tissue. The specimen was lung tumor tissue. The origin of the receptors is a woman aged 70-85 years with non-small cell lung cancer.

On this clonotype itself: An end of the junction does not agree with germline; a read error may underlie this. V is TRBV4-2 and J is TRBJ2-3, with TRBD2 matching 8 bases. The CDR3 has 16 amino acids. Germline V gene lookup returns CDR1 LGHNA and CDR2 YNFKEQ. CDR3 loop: CASSQDSLAVSDTQYF. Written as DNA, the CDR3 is TGTGCAAGCAGCCAAGATTCACTAGCGGTCTCCGATACGCAGTATTTT.

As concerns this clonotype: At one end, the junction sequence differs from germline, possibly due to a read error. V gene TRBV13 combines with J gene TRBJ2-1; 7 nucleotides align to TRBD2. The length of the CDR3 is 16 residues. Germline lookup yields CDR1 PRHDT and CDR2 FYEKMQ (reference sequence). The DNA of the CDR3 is TGTACCAGAAGCCGTCAGCTTGGCGGGGGTTTTGATGAGCAGTTCTTC. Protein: CTRSRQLGGGFDEQFF. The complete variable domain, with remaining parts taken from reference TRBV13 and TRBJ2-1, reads AAGVIQSPRHLIKEKRETATLKCYPIPRHDTVYWYQQGPGQDPQFLISFYEKMQSDKGSIPDRFSAQQFSDYHSELNMSSLELGDSALYFCTRSRQLGGGFDEQFFGPGTRLTVL.

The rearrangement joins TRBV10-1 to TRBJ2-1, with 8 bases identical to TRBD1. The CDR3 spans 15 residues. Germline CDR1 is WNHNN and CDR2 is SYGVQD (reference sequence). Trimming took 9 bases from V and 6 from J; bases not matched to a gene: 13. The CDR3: CASSPGQGPCNEQFF. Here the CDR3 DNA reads TGCGCCAGTAGTCCTGGACAGGGCCCCTGCAATGAGCAGTTCTTC.

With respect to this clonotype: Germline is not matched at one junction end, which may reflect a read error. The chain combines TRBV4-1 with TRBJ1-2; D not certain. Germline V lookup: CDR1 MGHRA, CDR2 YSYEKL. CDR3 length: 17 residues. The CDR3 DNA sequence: TGCGCCAGCAGCCTAAGGGCGTCGGGTACCCCTAACTATGGCTACATCTTC. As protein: CASSLRASGTPNYGYIF.

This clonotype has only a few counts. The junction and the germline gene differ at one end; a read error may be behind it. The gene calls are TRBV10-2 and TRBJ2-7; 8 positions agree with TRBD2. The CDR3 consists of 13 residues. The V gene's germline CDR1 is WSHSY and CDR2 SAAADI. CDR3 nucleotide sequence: TGCGCCACCACTAGCGGAAGCTCCTACGAGGAGTACTTC. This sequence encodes CATTSGSSYEEYF.

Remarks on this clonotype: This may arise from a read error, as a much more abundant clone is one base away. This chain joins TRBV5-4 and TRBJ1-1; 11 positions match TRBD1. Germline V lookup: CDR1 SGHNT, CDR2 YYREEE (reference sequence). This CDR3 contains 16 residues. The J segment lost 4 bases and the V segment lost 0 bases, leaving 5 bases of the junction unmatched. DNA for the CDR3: TGTGCCAGCAGCTTGGGGGACAGGGGGTACAGCACTGAAGCTTTCTTT. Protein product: CASSLGDRGYSTEAFF.

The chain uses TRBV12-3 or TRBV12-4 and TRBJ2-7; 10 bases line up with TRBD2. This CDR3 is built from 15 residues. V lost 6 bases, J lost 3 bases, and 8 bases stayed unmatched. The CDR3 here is CASSPGLAGDYEQYF. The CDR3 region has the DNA TGTGCCAGCAGCCCCGGGCTAGCGGGAGACTACGAGCAGTACTTC.

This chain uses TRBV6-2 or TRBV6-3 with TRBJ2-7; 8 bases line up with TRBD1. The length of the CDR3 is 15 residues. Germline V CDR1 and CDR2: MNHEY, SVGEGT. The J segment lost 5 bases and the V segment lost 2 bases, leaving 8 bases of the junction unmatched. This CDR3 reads CASSYDGTGGDEQYF. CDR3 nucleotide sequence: TGTGCCAGCAGTTACGATGGGACAGGCGGAGACGAGCAGTACTTC.

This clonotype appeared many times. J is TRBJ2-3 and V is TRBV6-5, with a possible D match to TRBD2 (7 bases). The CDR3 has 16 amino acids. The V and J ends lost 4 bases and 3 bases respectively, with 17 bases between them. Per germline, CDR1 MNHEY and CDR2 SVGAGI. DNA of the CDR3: TGTGCCAGCAGTTGGTCTAGCGGAGGGGGGACAGATACGCAGTATTTT. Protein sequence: CASSWSSGGGTDTQYF.

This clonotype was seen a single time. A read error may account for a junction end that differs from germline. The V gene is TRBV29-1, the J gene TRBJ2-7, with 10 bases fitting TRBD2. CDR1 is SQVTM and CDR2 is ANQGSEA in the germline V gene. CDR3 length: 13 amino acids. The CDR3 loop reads CSVSSGSFGEHHF. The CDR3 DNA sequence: TGCAGCGTTTCTAGCGGGAGCTTTGGCGAGCACCACTTC.

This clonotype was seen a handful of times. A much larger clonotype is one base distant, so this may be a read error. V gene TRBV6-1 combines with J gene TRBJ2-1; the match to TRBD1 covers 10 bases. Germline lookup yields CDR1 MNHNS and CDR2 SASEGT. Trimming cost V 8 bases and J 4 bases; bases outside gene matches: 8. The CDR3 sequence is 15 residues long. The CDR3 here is CASGGDRGGYNEQFF. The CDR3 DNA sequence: TGTGCCAGCGGGGGGGACAGGGGTGGGTACAATGAGCAGTTCTTC.

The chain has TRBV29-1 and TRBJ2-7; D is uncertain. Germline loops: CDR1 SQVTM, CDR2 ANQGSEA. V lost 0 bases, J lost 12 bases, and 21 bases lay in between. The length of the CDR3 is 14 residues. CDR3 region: CSVEDAGKSDERYF. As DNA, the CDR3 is TGCAGCGTTGAAGATGCTGGGAAAAGCGACGAACGGTACTTC.

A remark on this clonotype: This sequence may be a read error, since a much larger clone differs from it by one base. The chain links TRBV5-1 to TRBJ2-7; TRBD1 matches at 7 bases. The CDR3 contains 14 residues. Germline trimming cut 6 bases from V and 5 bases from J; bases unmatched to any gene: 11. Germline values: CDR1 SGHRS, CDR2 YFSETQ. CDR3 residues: CASNSLDRDDEQYF. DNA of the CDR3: TGCGCCAGCAACTCTCTCGACAGGGATGACGAGCAGTACTTC.

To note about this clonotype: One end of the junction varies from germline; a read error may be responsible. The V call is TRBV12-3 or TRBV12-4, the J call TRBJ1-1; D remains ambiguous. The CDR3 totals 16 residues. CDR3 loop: CVSSLALGKGNTEAFF. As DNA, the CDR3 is TGTGTCAGCAGTTTAGCGCTCGGCAAGGGGAACACTGAAGCTTTCTTT.

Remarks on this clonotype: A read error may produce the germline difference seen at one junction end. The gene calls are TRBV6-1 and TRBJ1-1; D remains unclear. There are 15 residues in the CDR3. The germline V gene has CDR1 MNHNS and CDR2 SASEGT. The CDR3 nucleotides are TGTGCCAGCGGGCCATGGCCAGAATCGAACTCTGAAGCTTTCTTT. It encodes CASGPWPESNSEAFF.

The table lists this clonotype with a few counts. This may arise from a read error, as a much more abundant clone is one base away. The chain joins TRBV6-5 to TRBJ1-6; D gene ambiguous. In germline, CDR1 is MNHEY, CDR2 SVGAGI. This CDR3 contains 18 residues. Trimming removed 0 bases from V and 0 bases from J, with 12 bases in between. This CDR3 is CASSYSAGNSSYNSPLHF. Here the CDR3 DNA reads TGTGCCAGCAGTTACTCGGCGGGCAACAGCTCCTATAATTCACCCCTCCACTTT.

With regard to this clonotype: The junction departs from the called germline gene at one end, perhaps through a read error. DNA for the CDR3: TGTGCCGGCCGACGAGGGGACGGGGAGCTGTCTTTT. This codes for CAGRRGDGELSF. The chain uses TRBV6-5 and TRBJ2-2, with D tentatively TRBD1 or TRBD2 (5 bases each). CDR3 length equals 12 residues. In germline, CDR1 is MNHEY, CDR2 SVGAGI.

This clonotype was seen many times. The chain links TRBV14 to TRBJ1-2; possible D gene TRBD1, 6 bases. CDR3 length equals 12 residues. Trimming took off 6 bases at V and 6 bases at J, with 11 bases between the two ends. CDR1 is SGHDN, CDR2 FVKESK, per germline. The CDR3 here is CASSSPGDGYTF. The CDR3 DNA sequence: TGTGCCAGCAGTTCCCCAGGGGATGGCTACACCTTC.

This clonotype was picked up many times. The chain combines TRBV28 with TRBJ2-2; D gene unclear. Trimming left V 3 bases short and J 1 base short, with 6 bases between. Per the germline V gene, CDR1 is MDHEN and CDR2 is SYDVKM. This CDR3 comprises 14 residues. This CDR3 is CASSLIQNTGELFF. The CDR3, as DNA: TGTGCCAGCAGTTTGATACAGAACACCGGGGAGCTGTTTTTT. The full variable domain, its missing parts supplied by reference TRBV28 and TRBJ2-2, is DVKVTQSSRYLVKRTGEKVFLECVQDMDHENMFWYRQDPGLGLRLIYFSYDVKMKEKGDIPEGYSVSREKKERFSLILESASTNQTSMYLCASSLIQNTGELFFGEGSRLTVL.

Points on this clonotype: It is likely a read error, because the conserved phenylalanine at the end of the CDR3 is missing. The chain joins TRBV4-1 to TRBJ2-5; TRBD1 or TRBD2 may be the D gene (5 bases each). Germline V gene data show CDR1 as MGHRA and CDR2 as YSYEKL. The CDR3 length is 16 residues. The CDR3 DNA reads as TGCGCCAGCAGCCAAGATACTTCAGGGTTCGGGGAGAGCCAGTACTTA. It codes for CASSQDTSGFGESQYL.